Each of the 8 T cell receptor beta chains below was sequenced from the same sample in a study of OX40 agonist ivuxolimab in advanced cancers. Here immunoSEQ multiplex PCR was the method, and the copy in TCRdb shows in-frame clones only, minus some. The sample has over 35,000 clones, over 65% seen once. Sequenced here: CD4+ or CD8+ T cells sorted from blood, sampled in a trial of the OX40 agonist ivuxolimab. The origin of the receptors is an adult with an advanced solid tumor such as melanoma, head and neck, liver or kidney cancer.

This rearrangement joins TRBV4-3 to TRBJ2-2; D uncertain. Germline assignment: CDR1 LGHNA and CDR2 YSLEER. The length of the CDR3 is 16 residues. Trimming removed 3 bases at V and 0 bases at J, with 11 bases between. Here the CDR3 DNA reads TGCGCCAGCAGCCATATTCTACTGCCGAACACCGGGGAGCTGTTTTTT. Translating gives CASSHILLPNTGELFF.

This chain links TRBV19 with TRBJ2-5, with D uncertain. Germline V gene sequence: CDR1 LNHDA, CDR2 SQIVND (reference sequence). This CDR3 region has 17 residues. Trimming stripped 4 bases from V and 2 bases from J, with 20 bases between. The DNA for the CDR3 is TGTGCCAGTAGTACCCAAAAGGCTCGTTTCGGTCAAGAGACCCAGTACTTC. Encoded protein: CASSTQKARFGQETQYF.

With respect to this clone: Germline and junction disagree at one end, which may indicate a read error. The rearrangement links TRBV9 to TRBJ2-2; D might be TRBD1 or TRBD2, each matching 5 bases. This CDR3 has 11 amino acids. Per the germline V gene, CDR1 is SGDLS and CDR2 is YYNGEE. The CDR3 bases are TGCAACCCCAGAGGGGTTGGGGAGCTGTTTTTT. This sequence encodes CNPRGVGELFF.

This sequence joins TRBV28 and TRBJ2-7, with TRBD2 matching 9 bases. The length of the CDR3 is 14 residues. V shed 7 bases and J 1 base; nucleotides not matched to a gene: 5. Germline values: CDR1 MDHEN, CDR2 SYDVKM. The CDR3 loop is CASTIAGESYEQYF. CDR3 nucleotides: TGTGCCAGCACCATAGCGGGAGAGTCCTACGAGCAGTACTTC.

The chain recombines TRBV6-1 with TRBJ2-1; possibly TRBD2 for D (7 bases). Trimming stripped 1 base from V and 7 bases from J, with 14 bases between. This CDR3 has 15 amino acids. Germline values: CDR1 MNHNS, CDR2 SASEGT. This CDR3 is CASSEVGGPWNEQFF. CDR3 DNA sequence: TGTGCCAGCAGTGAAGTCGGGGGGCCTTGGAATGAGCAGTTCTTC.

The J gene is TRBJ2-3, the V gene TRBV27; D assignment may be TRBD1 or TRBD2 (7 bases each). Per germline, CDR1 MNHEY and CDR2 SMNVEV (reference sequence). The CDR3 consists of 17 residues. Trimming cost V 1 base and J 1 base, with 15 bases left between them. The CDR3, as DNA: TGTGCCAGCAGTTTATTTTTGGGAGGGACAGGCACAGATACGCAGTATTTT. Its translation: CASSLFLGGTGTDTQYF.

This clone was counted a few times. The rearrangement uses TRBV7-2 and TRBJ2-1, with 9 bases aligning to TRBD2. Germline V lookup: CDR1 SGHTA, CDR2 FQGNSA. The CDR3 is made up of 17 amino acids. With V trimmed by 2 bases and J by 6 bases, 11 bases remained unmatched. CDR3 protein: CASSLYLAGRAGNEQFF. The CDR3 DNA reads TGTGCCAGCAGCTTATACCTAGCGGGGAGGGCGGGCAATGAGCAGTTCTTC.

This clone was recorded a few times. The rearrangement joins TRBV11-2 to TRBJ2-1; D gene unclear. Trimming cost V 6 bases and J 0 bases, with 15 bases left between them. Looked up from germline, CDR1 is SGHAT and CDR2 is FQNNGV. The CDR3 is made up of 16 amino acids. The DNA of the CDR3 is TGTGCCAGCAGGAGGCCTGGCAGGAGCTCCTACAATGAGCAGTTCTTC. It encodes CASRRPGRSSYNEQFF.